The 9 T cell receptor beta chains below were found in one sample sequenced in a study of T cells after yellow fever vaccination. TCRdb re-called the 5' RACE reads with MiXCR, one entry per CDR3 protein. The top ten hold around 19% of the sample, which has approximately 240,000 distinct CDR3 sequences, more than 3.5% seen once. The input for sequencing was PBMCs, taken 15 days after the yellow fever booster vaccination. Source of these receptors: a man in his late teens or twenties who received the YFV17D yellow fever vaccine.

This clonotype occurred many times. V and J are TRBV4-3 and TRBJ2-3, with a possible D match to TRBD2 (5 bases). Trimming took 2 bases from V and 11 from J, leaving 11 bases between them. CDR1 is LGHNA and CDR2 is YSLEER in the germline V gene. The length of the CDR3 is 12 residues. The CDR3 here is CASSQRRSEQYF. In DNA form, the CDR3 reads TGCGCCAGCAGCCAAAGGAGGAGTGAGCAGTATTTT.

This clonotype was picked up many times. This sequence joins TRBV4-3 and TRBJ2-5, with D perhaps TRBD1 or TRBD2 (6 bases each). Trimming removed 0 bases at V and 2 bases at J, with 19 bases between. The CDR3 consists of 18 residues. Germline-derived CDR1 and CDR2 are LGHNA and YSLEER. CDR3 sequence reads: CASSQDPPGGAGQETQYF. CDR3 nucleotides: TGCGCCAGCAGCCAAGATCCCCCCGGGGGCGCGGGGCAAGAGACCCAGTACTTC.

This clonotype was recorded at least ten times. The CDR3 coding sequence is TGTGCCACCGGGACCGGGACAGGGTATCAAGGCTACACCTTC. Encoded protein: CATGTGTGYQGYTF. The rearrangement uses TRBV10-3 and TRBJ1-2, with 9 bases aligning to TRBD1. The CDR3 spans 14 residues. With 10 bases clipped from V and 8 bases from J, the junction kept 14 bases outside the gene matches. Germline lookup yields CDR1 ENHRY and CDR2 SYGVKD.

This clonotype was picked up many times. This chain connects TRBV29-1 to TRBJ1-3; no firm D call. Germline CDR1 and CDR2: SQVTM and ANQGSEA. Between the trimmed V and J ends, which lost 6 bases and 0 bases, there was a span of 9 bases. CDR3 length equals 13 residues. The CDR3 DNA reads TGCAGCGTCCGAAGCTTCTCTGGAAACACCATATATTTT. It codes for CSVRSFSGNTIYF.

This clonotype was detected ten times or more. This chain joins TRBV7-9 and TRBJ2-3; a weak D match, TRBD2 (6 bases). The CDR3 runs to 18 residues. V gave up 2 bases and J gave up 2 bases, with 20 bases separating them. Germline CDR1 SEHNR, CDR2 FQNEAQ (reference sequence). CDR3 sequence (DNA): TGTGCCAGCAGCTTATTTGGTGACGGGGGATTTTCCACAGATACGCAGTATTTT. As protein: CASSLFGDGGFSTDTQYF.

In this sample, this clonotype turned up many times. The chain links TRBV6-6 to TRBJ1-5; TRBD1 matches 8 bases. CDR1 MNHNY and CDR2 SVGAGI come from the germline V gene (reference sequence). V lost 6 bases, J lost 2 bases, and 9 bases stayed unmatched. The CDR3 consists of 16 residues. As DNA, the CDR3 is TGTGCCAGCAGCCGATTTCAGGGGGCTGGCAATCAGCCCCAGCATTTT. Translating gives CASSRFQGAGNQPQHF.

This clonotype was found many times. The rearrangement links TRBV5-1 to TRBJ1-5; a possible D gene is TRBD1 (5 bases). CDR3 length equals 15 residues. V was pared by 0 bases and J by 4 bases, with 11 bases between. Germline V lookup: CDR1 SGHRS, CDR2 YFSETQ. This CDR3 is CASSLDGRGNQPQHF. Written as DNA, the CDR3 is TGCGCCAGCAGCTTGGATGGTCGGGGGAATCAGCCCCAGCATTTT.

In its sample, this clonotype was seen many times. V usage is TRBV10-3 and J usage is TRBJ1-5; 8 nucleotides match TRBD1. Germline V gene lookup returns CDR1 ENHRY and CDR2 SYGVKD. There are 12 residues in the CDR3. The J segment lost 7 bases and the V segment lost 11 bases, leaving 7 bases of the junction unmatched. This chain's CDR3 is CAVQGVNQPQHF. CDR3 DNA sequence: TGTGCCGTACAGGGGGTGAACCAGCCCCAGCATTTT.

This clonotype has a count of ten or more. CDR3 sequence reads: CASSQVPPRSSGANVLTF. CDR3 DNA sequence: TGCGCCAGCAGCCAAGTCCCCCCTCGATCCTCTGGGGCCAACGTCCTGACTTTC. The genes are TRBV4-3 and TRBJ2-6, with D unclear. This CDR3 has 18 amino acids. Germline V gene data show CDR1 as LGHNA and CDR2 as YSLEER. Trimming left V 1 base short and J 0 bases short, with 13 bases between.